This section outlines one T cell receptor (beta chain) sequence together with its context. No cognate antigen has been identified for it. No base-level quality is on record; no much larger clone is a single base apart. Using the deep immunoSEQ assay, multiplex PCR amplified TCR CDR3 regions from genomic DNA. Extracted genomic DNA from each cell subset was distributed evenly across all wells of several immunoSEQ 96-well plates, and each plate was treated as a replicate. Each replicate PCR for sorted subsets received about 210 ng genomic DNA, equal to some 32,000 T cell genomes. The purified libraries were quantified using a Qubit 3.0 fluorometer, sized with a Bioanalyzer 2100, and then quantified again using the KAPA Library Quantification kit. Each immunoSEQ 96-well plate was sequenced on its own single-read 150-cycle Illumina NextSeq 550 flow cell. Concerning the study's data processing: The immunoSEQ output contained only junctional sequences without quality scores, so filtering could not match that applied to full-length reads. Sequences were annotated with PyIR, a Python wrapper for IgBLAST v1.9, and V/J genes and CDR3 were assigned using IMGT germline references. Reads were filtered out if the reads had weak V/J assignments (E-value above 1e-6), no CDR3, stop codons, out-of-frame junctions, or ambiguous translated residues. V3J clonotypes were defined by identical inferred V gene, J gene, and CDR3 amino acid sequence. Percentage overlap between repertoires was computed as shared unique clonotypes divided by the size of the smaller repertoire. RTK rarefaction, the Chao1 estimator, and Recon v2.1 estimates of unobserved clonotypes were used to assess repertoire richness. Generation probabilities were computed with OLGA for all TCRbeta clonotypes obtained by the gDNA method from several donors. Imported from immuneACCESS, the table was reduced by TCRdb to in-frame sequences with V and J called. These copies leave out some clones; in studies compared against another copy, an unresolved V gene accounts for under half, and the cause of the remainder is not known. The DNA was the basis for D and trimming; V, J and clone size are from that table. Here the sample has about 2.4 million clones; just over 90% occur a single time. The top ten clones comprise over 0.12% of the sample.

This entry is derived from a study of shared clonotypes between healthy human individuals (dated by TCRdb to about 2020). Study-wide context: The cohort comprised two women and a few men aged 18 to 49 years. Different laboratories and diverse techniques were used to prepare libraries and sequence TCR repertoires, to increase sequencing depth and limit assay-specific biases. Leukapheresis yielded between about 0.9 and 9 billion PBMCs per donor. Blood TCR repertoires of roughly five healthy adults were deeply sequenced to estimate repertoire size and the extent of clonotype sharing between individuals. Per donor, three plates each were used for CD4 naive and CD4 memory, two for CD8 naive, and one for CD8 memory. Study-wide conclusions, independent of this receptor: Across four donors, around 5.4% of naive CD4, more than 3% of naive CD8, approximately 2.5% of memory CD4, and approximately 0.42% of memory CD8 clonotypes were shared. Higher generation probabilities were observed for clonotypes shared by all four sorted-subset donors than for non-shared clonotypes. Even with the large sequencing depth, rarefaction of the sorted-subset datasets indicated that sequencing was incomplete. Naive subsets generally had larger estimated clonotype richness than memory subsets did. Only blood was sampled, and tissue TCR repertoires likely differ from those in blood. Because the study included a small number of donors, the genetic and exposure-history diversity represented was limited. Based on pairwise subsampling, the degree of clonotype sharing among donors was expected to be affected by sequencing depth.

The donors were healthy, HIV-negative adults who had no recently reported acute infections or vaccinations. Every donor was a Caucasian adult living in Nashville, Tennessee, USA. Magnetic negative selection was used to enrich CD4+ T cells, after which naive cells were positively selected on CD45RA and the negative fraction became the memory subset. Blood was collected by leukapheresis, and PBMCs were isolated by Ficoll-Histopaque density gradient centrifugation and then cryopreserved in liquid nitrogen vapor phase. Analytical flow cytometry was used to check the purity and quantity of every magnetically sorted T cell population. Genomic DNA was isolated from each sorted fraction and quantified by UV absorbance on a Nanodrop 2000c. From the germline V gene, CDR1 is SGHRS and CDR2 is YFSETQ. The germline ends are 19 bases apart after V is trimmed by 1 base and J by 2 bases. The CDR3 sequence holds 17 residues, the cysteine and phenylalanine included. The only DNA kept is the CDR3, 51 bases in frame from the first base.

This chain is built from TRBV5-1 and TRBJ2-7; perhaps TRBD1 is the D gene, with 6 bases matching. This sequence originates from a man younger than 35 in good health. The material sequenced was naive CD4+ T cells sorted from blood. The sample's cell subset or site label, decoded: CD45RA+ positively selected. The DNA reads as follows: TGCGCCAGCAGCTTGACCTTTGTGGGGACAACTACCTACGAGCAGTACTTC. It translates to CASSLTFVGTTTYEQYF.